This TCR beta chain was sequenced for a study of cytomegalovirus exposure and HLA in healthy donors. Study in general: An early data release held some 85 million unique TCRs from HLA-typed donors.

PCR involved 60 Vbeta and 13 Jbeta primers. Produced via immunoSEQ multiplex PCR; TCRdb's table is partial and in-frame only. The sample has about 64,000 clones. As concerns this clone: The antigen is unknown.

V gave up 3 bases and J gave up 9 bases; unmatched junction bases: 5. Germline CDR1 reads SGHNT; CDR2 reads YYREEE (reference sequence). CDR3 length: 13 residues. Notes on the study in general: A further, later analysis showed that HLA-associated TCR beta chains (compared with equally common others) were more clonally expanded.

The chain is built from TRBV5-4 and TRBJ2-5; 10 nucleotides align to TRBD1. The clonotype was recovered from a woman in her late teens or twenties in good health and CMV-seronegative. Sequencing input: PBMCs. This chain's CDR3 is CASSSGQGEAQYF. Here the CDR3 DNA reads TGTGCCAGCAGCTCAGGACAGGGGGAGGCCCAGTACTTC.